This T cell receptor (beta chain) was captured in a study of T cells in Graves' hyperthyroidism and ophthalmopathy. Regarding the study as a whole: Blood also contained most expanded thyroid clonotypes above 0.001. By a 13 V-J model, ophthalmopathy was set apart from stable hyperthyroidism.

The CDR3 totals 12 residues. Germline-derived CDR1 and CDR2 are SGHAT and FQNNGV. As concerns this clonotype: Its antigen is not identified. A read error may be the cause here, since a much bigger clone is one base away.

The source material, RNA transcripts, was used to amplify TCR beta CDR3 regions. Carried out on the TCR CDR3, a first-round RT-PCR used the HTBI primer set. TCRdb independently ran MiXCR on the multiplex PCR reads; one entry per CDR3 protein. In the table there are hundreds of thousands of distinct CDR3 sequences, approximately 15% of which are singletons. The hyperthyroidism was newly diagnosed and had lasted under 2 months; the patients were aged 18 to 65. The TCR sequence derives from a woman aged 18-35 years with Graves' hyperthyroidism. V and J are TRBV11-2 and TRBJ2-3, with D unclear. The material sequenced was blood. The CDR3 reads CAGSQPTDTQYF. In DNA form, the CDR3 reads TGTGCCGGCAGCCAACCCACAGATACGCAGTATTTT.